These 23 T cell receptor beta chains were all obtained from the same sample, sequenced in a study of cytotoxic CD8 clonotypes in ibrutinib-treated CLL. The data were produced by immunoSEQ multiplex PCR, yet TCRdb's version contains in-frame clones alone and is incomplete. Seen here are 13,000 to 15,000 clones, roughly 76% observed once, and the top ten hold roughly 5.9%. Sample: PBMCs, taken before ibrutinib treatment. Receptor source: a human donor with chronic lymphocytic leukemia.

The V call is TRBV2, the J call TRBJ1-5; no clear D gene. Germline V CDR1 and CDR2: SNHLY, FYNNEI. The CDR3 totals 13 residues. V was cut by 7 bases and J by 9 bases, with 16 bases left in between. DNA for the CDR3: TGTGCCAGCAAGTCGGAGGGCCCGGGGCCCCAGCATTTT. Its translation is CASKSEGPGPQHF.

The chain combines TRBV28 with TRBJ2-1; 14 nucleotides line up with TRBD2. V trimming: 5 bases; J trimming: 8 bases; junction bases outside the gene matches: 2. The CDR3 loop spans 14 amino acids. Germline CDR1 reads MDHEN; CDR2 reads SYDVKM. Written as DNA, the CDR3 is TGTGCCAGCAGTCCGGGACTAGCGGGGGATGAGCAGTTCTTC. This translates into CASSPGLAGDEQFF.

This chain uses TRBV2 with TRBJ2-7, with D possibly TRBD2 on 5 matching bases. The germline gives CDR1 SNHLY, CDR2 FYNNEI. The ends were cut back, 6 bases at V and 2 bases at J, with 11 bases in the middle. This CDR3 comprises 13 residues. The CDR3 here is CASRVDGAYEQYF. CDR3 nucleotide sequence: TGTGCCAGCAGGGTGGACGGGGCCTACGAGCAGTACTTC. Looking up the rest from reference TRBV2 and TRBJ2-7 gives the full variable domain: EPEVTQTPSHQVTQMGQEVILRCVPISNHLYFYWYRQILGQKVEFLVSFYNNEISEKSEIFDDQFSVERPDGSNFTLKIRSTKLEDSAMYFCASRVDGAYEQYFGPGTRLTVT.

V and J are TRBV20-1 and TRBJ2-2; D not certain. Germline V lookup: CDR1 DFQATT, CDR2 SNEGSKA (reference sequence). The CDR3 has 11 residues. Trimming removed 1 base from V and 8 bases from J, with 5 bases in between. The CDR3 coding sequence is TGCAGTGCTAGAGGGCCGGGGGAGCTGTTTTTT. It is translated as CSARGPGELFF.

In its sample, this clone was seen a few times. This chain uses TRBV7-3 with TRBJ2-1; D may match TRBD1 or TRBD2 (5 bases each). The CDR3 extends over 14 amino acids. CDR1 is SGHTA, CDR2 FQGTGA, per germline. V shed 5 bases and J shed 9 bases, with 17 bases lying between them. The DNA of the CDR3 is TGTGCCAGCAGCCCCGGGCCCCCAGGGAGTGAGCAGTTCTTC. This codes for CASSPGPPGSEQFF.

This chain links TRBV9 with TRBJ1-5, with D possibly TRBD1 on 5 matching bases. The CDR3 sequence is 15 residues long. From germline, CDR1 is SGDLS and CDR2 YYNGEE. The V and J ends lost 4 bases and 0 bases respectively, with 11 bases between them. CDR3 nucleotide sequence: TGTGCCAGCAGCCCCCAGGGATATAGCAATCAGCCCCAGCATTTT. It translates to CASSPQGYSNQPQHF. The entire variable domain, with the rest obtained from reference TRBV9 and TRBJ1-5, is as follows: DSGVTQTPKHLITATGQRVTLRCSPRSGDLSVYWYQQSLDQGLQFLIQYYNGEERAKGNILERFSAQQFPDLHSELNLSSLELGDSALYFCASSPQGYSNQPQHFGDGTRLSIL.

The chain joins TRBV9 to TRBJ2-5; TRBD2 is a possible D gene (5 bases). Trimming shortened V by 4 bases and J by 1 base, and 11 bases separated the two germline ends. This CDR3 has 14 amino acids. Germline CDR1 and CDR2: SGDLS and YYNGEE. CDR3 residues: CASSPEAGQETQYF. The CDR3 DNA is TGTGCCAGCAGCCCCGAGGCGGGCCAAGAGACCCAGTACTTC.

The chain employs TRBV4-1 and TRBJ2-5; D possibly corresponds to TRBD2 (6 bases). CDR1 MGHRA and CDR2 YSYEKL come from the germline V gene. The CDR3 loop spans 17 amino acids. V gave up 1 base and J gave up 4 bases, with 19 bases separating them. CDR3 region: CASSQGPGLAMGETQYF. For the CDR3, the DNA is TGCGCCAGCAGCCAAGGCCCGGGGCTAGCGATGGGAGAGACCCAGTACTTC.

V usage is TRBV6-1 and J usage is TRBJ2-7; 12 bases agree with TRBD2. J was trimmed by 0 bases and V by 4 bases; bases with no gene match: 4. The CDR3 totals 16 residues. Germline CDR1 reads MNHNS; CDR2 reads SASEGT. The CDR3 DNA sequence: TGTGCCAGCAGTGCCGGACTAGCGGGGAGCTCCTACGAGCAGTACTTC. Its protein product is CASSAGLAGSSYEQYF.

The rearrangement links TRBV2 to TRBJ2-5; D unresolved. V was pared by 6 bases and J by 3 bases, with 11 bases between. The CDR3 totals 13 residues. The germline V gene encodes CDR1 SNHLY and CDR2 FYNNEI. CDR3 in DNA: TGTGCCAGCAGACCCGACGGAGAAGAGACCCAGTACTTC. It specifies CASRPDGEETQYF.

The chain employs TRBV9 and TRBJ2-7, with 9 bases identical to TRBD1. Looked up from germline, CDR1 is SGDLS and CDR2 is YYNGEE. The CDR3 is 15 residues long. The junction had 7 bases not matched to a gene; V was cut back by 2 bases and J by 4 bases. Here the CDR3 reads CASSVGQGRDYEQYF. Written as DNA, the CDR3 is TGTGCCAGCAGCGTGGGACAGGGAAGGGATTACGAGCAGTACTTC. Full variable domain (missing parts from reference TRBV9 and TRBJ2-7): DSGVTQTPKHLITATGQRVTLRCSPRSGDLSVYWYQQSLDQGLQFLIQYYNGEERAKGNILERFSAQQFPDLHSELNLSSLELGDSALYFCASSVGQGRDYEQYFGPGTRLTVT.

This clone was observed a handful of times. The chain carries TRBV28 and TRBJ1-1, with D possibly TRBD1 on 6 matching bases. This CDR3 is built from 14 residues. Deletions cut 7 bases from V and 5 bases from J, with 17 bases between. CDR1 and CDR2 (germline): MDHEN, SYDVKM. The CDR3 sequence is CASTLGGLGTEAFF. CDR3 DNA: TGTGCCAGCACCCTGGGGGGGCTCGGGACTGAAGCTTTCTTT.

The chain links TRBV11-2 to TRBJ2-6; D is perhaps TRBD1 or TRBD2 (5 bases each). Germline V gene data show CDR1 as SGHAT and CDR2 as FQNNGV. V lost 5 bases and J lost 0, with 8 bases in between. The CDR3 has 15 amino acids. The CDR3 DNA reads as TGTGCCAGCAGCGGGACCGCCTCTGGGGCCAACGTCCTGACTTTC. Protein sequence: CASSGTASGANVLTF.

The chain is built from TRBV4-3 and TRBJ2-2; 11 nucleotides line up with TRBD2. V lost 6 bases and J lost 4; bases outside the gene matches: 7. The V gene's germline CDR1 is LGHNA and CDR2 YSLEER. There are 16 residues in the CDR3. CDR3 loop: CASRLAGAGATGELFF. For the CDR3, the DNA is TGCGCCAGCAGACTAGCGGGGGCCGGGGCCACCGGGGAGCTGTTTTTT.

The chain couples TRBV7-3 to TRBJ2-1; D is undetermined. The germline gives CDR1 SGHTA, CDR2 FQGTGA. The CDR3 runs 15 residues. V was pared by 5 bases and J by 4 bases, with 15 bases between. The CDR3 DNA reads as TGTGCCAGCAGCCCAGGACCCTTCGAATACAATGAGCAGTTCTTC. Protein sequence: CASSPGPFEYNEQFF.

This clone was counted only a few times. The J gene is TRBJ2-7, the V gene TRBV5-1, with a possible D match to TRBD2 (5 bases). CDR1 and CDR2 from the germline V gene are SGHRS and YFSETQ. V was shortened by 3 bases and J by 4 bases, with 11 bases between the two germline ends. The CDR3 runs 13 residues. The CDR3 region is CASSWGEQYEQYF. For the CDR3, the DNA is TGCGCCAGCAGCTGGGGAGAGCAGTACGAGCAGTACTTC. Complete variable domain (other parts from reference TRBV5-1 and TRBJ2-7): KAGVTQTPRYLIKTRGQQVTLSCSPISGHRSVSWYQQTPGQGLQFLFEYFSETQRNKGNFPGRFSGRQFSNSRSEMNVSTLELGDSALYLCASSWGEQYEQYFGPGTRLTVT.

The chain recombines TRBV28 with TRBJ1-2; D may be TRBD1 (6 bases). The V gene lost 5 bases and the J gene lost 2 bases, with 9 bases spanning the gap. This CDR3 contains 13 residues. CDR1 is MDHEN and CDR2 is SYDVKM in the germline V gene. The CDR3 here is CASSEGGNYGYTF. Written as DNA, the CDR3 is TGTGCCAGCAGTGAGGGGGGCAACTATGGCTACACCTTC.

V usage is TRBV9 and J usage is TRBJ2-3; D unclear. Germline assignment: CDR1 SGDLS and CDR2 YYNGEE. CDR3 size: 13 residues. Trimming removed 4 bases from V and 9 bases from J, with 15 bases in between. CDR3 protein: CASSPLRLRTQYF. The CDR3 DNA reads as TGTGCCAGCAGCCCCCTTAGACTCCGCACGCAGTATTTT. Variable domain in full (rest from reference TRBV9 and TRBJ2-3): DSGVTQTPKHLITATGQRVTLRCSPRSGDLSVYWYQQSLDQGLQFLIQYYNGEERAKGNILERFSAQQFPDLHSELNLSSLELGDSALYFCASSPLRLRTQYFGPGTRLTVL.

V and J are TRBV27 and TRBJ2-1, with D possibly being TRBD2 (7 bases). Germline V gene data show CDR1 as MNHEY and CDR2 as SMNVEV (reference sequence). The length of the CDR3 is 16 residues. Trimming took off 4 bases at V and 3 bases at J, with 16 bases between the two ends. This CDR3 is CASSSPRGAHYNEQFF. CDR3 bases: TGTGCCAGCAGTTCCCCCCGGGGGGCCCACTACAATGAGCAGTTCTTC.

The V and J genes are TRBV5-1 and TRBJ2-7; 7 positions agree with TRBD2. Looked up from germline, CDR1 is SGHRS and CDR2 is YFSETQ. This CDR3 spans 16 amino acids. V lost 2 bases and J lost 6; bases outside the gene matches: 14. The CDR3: CASSFWSGPRGGEQYF. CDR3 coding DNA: TGCGCCAGCAGCTTCTGGTCGGGCCCCCGCGGGGGCGAGCAGTACTTC.

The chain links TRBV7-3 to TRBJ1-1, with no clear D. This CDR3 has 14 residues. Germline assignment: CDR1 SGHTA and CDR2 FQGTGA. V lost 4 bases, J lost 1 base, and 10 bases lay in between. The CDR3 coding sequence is TGTGCCAGCAGCTCTCGAGTCTCGAACACTGAAGCTTTCTTT. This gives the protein CASSSRVSNTEAFF.

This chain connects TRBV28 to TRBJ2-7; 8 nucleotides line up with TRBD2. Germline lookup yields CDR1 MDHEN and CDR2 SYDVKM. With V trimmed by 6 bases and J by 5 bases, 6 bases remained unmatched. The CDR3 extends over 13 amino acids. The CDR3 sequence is CASSSGGVDEQYF. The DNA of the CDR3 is TGTGCCAGCAGCTCCGGGGGGGTCGACGAGCAGTACTTC.

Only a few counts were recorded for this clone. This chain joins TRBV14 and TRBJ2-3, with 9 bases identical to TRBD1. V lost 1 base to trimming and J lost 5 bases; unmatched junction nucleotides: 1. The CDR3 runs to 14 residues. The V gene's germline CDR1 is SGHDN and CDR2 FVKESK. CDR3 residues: CASSQVDRGDTQYF. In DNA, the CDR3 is TGTGCCAGCAGCCAAGTGGACAGGGGAGATACGCAGTATTTT.